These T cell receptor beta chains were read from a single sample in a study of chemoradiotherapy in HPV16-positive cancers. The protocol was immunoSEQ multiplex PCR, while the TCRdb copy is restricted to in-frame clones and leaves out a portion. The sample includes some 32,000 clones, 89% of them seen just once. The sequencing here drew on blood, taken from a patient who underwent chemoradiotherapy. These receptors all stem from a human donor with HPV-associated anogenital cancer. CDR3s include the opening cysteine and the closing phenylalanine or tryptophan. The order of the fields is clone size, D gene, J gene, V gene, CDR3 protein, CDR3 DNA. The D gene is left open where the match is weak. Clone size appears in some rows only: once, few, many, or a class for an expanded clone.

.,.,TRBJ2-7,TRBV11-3,CASSLDLVTGAYEQYF,TGTGCCAGCAGCTTAGATCTGGTGACTGGGGCCTACGAGCAGTACTTC
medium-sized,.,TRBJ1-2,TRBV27,CASSSSGQTYGYTF,TGTGCCAGCAGTTCATCCGGACAGACCTATGGCTACACCTTC
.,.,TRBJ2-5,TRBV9,CASSSAGIRSETQYF,TGTGCCAGCAGCTCAGCAGGGATTCGATCGGAGACCCAGTACTTC
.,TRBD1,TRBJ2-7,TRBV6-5,CASSLDRAYEQYF,TGTGCCAGCAGTCTGGACAGGGCCTACGAGCAGTACTTC
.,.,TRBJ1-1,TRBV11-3,CASSLDAGRTEAFF,TGTGCCAGCAGCTTAGATGCAGGGCGAACTGAAGCTTTCTTT
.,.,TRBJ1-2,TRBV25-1,CASREGGLGGYTF,TGTGCCAGCCGAGAAGGGGGTCTAGGTGGCTACACCTTC
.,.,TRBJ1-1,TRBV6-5,CASSEEGHTEAFF,TGTGCCAGCAGTGAAGAGGGGCACACTGAAGCTTTCTTT
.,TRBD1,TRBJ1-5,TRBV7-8,CASSSQGANNQPQHF,TGTGCCAGCAGCTCCCAGGGGGCGAACAATCAGCCCCAGCATTTT
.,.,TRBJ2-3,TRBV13,CASEGGGATDTQYF,TGTGCCAGCGAAGGTGGGGGGGCGACAGATACGCAGTATTTT
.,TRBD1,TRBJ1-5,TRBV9,CASSVGTGENQPQHF,TGTGCCAGCAGCGTAGGGACAGGGGAGAATCAGCCCCAGCATTTT
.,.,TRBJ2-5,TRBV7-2,CAYSSDPLGETQYF,TGTGCTTACAGCTCCGACCCCCTGGGCGAGACCCAGTACTTC
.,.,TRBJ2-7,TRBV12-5,CASGPRGTFYEQYF,TGTGCTAGTGGTCCTAGAGGGACGTTCTACGAGCAGTACTTC
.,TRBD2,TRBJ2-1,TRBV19,CASSAGLAGAGGEQFF,TGTGCCAGTAGTGCGGGACTAGCGGGAGCCGGGGGTGAGCAGTTCTTC
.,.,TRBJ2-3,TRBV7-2,CASSLGLSVTQITQYF,TGTGCCAGCAGCTTAGGTCTGTCTGTGACGCAGATAACGCAGTATTTT
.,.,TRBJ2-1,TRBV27,CASSLLRLTGVEQFF,TGTGCCAGCAGTTTATTACGGCTAACCGGTGTTGAGCAGTTCTTC
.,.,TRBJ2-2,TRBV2,CASSALTGTGELFF,TGTGCCAGCAGTGCCCTGACGGGCACCGGGGAGCTGTTTTTT
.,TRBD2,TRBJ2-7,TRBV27,CASRNGVGTVFSGGDYEQYF,TGTGCCAGCAGAAATGGTGTCGGGACAGTGTTTAGCGGGGGGGACTACGAGCAGTACTTC
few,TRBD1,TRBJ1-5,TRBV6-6,CASSSAGGSRQPQHF,TGTGCCAGCAGTTCCGCAGGGGGTTCACGGCAGCCCCAGCATTTT